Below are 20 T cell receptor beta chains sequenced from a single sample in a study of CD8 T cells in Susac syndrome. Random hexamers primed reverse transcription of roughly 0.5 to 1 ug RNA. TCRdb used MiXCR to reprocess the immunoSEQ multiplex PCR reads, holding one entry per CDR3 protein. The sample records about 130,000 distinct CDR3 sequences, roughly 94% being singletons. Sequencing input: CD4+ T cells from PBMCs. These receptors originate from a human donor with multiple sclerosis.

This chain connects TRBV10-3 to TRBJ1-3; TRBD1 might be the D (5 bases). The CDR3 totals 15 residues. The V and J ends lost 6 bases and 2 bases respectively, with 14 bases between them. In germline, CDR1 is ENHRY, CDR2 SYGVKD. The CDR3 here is CAIRAGTQTGNTIYF. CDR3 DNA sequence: TGTGCCATCAGGGCCGGGACGCAAACTGGAAACACCATATATTTT.

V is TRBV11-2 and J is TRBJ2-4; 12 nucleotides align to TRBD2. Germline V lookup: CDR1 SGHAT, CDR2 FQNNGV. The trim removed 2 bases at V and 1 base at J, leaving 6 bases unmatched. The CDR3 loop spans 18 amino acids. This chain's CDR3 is CASSLRTSGKRAKNIQYF. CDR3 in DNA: TGTGCCAGCAGCTTAAGGACTAGCGGGAAGAGGGCCAAAAACATTCAGTACTTC.

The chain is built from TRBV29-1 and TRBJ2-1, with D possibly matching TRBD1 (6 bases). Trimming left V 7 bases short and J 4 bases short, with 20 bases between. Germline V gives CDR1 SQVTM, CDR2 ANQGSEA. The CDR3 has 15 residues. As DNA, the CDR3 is TGCAGCGCTAACCCTCGGACAGCTAGATACAATGAGCAGTTCTTC. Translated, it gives CSANPRTARYNEQFF.

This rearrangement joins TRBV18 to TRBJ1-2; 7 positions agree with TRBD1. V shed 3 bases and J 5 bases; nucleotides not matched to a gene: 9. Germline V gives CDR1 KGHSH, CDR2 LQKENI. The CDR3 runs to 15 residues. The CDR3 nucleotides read TGTGCCAGCTCACCGGACAGGCAAAACCTTTATGGCTACACCTTC. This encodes CASSPDRQNLYGYTF.

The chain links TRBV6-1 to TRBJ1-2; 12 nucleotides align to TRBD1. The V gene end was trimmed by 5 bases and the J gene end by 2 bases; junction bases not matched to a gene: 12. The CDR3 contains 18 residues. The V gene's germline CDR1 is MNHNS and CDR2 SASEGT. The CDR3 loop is CASSLSGTGGGRNYGYTF. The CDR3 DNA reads TGTGCCAGCAGTCTATCTGGGACAGGGGGCGGCCGCAACTATGGCTACACCTTC.

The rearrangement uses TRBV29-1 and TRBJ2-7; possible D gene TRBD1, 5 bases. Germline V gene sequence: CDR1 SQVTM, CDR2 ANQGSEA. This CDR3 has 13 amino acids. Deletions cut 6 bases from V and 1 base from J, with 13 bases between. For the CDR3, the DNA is TGCAGCGTCGTGCAGGGCAGGTCCTACGAGCAGTACTTC. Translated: CSVVQGRSYEQYF.

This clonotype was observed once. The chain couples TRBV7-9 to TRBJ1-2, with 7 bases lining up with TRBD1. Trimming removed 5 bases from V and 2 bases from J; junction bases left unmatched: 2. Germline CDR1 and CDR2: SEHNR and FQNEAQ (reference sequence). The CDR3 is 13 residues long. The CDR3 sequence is CASSETGNYGYTF. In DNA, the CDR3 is TGTGCCAGCAGCGAGACAGGGAACTATGGCTACACCTTC.

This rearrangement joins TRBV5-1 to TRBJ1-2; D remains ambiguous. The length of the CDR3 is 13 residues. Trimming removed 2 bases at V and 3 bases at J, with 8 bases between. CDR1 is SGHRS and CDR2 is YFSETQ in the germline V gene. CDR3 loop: CASSLNRDYGYTF. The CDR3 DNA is TGCGCCAGCAGCTTAAATAGGGACTATGGCTACACCTTC.

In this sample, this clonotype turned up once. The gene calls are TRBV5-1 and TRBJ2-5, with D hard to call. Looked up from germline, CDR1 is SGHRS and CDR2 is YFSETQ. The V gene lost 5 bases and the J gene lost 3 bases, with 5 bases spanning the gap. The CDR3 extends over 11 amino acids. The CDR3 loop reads CASRKEETQYF. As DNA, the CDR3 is TGCGCCAGCAGAAAGGAAGAGACCCAGTACTTC.

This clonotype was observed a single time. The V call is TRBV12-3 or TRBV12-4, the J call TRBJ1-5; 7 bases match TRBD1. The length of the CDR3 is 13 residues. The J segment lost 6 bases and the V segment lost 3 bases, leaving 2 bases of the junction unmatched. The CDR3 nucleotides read TGTGCCAGCAGTTTCGACAGGGTTCAGCCCCAGCATTTT. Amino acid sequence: CASSFDRVQPQHF.

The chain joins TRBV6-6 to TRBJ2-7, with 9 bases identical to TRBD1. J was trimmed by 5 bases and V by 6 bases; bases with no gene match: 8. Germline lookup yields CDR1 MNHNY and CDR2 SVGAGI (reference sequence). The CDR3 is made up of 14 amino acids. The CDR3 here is CASRSRRTGDEQYF. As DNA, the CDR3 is TGTGCCAGCAGGTCAAGAAGGACAGGGGACGAGCAGTACTTC.

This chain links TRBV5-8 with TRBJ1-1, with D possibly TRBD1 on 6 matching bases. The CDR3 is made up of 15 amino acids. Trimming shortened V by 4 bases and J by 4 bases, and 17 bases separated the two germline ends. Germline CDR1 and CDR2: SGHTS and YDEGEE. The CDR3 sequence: CASSTTGGGSTEAFF. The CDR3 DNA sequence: TGTGCCAGCAGCACGACCGGAGGGGGTAGCACTGAAGCTTTCTTT.

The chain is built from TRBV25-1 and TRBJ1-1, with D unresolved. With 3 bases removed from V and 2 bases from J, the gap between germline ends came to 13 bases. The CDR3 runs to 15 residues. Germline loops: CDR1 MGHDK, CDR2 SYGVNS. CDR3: CASSEGGRSNTEAFF. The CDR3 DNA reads TGTGCCAGCAGTGAGGGCGGGAGGTCCAACACTGAAGCTTTCTTT. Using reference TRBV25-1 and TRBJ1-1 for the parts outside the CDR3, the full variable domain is EADIYQTPRYLVIGTGKKITLECSQTMGHDKMYWYQQDPGMELHLIHYSYGVNSTEKGDLSSESTVSRIRTEHFPLTLESARPSHTSQYLCASSEGGRSNTEAFFGQGTRLTVV.

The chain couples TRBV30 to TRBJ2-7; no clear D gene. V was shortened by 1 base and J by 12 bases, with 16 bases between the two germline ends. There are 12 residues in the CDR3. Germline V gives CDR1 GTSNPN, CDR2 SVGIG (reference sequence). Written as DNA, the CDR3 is TGTGCCTGGAGTGGAGCTCTCGAAGGGCGGTACTTC. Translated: CAWSGALEGRYF. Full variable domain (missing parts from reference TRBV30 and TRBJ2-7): SQTIHQWPATLVQPVGSPLSLECTVEGTSNPNLYWYRQAAGRGLQLLFYSVGIGQISSEVPQNLSASRPQDRQFILSSKKLLLSDSGFYLCAWSGALEGRYFGPGTRLTVT.

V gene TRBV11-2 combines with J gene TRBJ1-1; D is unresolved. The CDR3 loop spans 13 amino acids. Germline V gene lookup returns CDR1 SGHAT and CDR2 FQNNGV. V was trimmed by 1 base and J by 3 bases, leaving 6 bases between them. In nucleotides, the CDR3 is TGTGCCAGCAGCTTAGCTTCCTACACTGAAGCTTTCTTT. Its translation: CASSLASYTEAFF.

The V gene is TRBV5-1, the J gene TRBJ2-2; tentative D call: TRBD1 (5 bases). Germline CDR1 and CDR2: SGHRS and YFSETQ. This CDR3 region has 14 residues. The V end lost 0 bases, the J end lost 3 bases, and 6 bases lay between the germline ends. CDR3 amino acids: CASSLEGYTGELFF. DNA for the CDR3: TGCGCCAGCAGCTTGGAGGGGTACACCGGGGAGCTGTTTTTT.

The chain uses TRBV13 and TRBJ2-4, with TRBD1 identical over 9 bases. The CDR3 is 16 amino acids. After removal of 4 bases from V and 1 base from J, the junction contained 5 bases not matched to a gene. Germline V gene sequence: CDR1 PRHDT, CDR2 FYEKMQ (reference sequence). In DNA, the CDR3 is TGTGCCAGCAGCTGGGGACAGGGAAGCGCCAAAAACATTCAGTACTTC. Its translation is CASSWGQGSAKNIQYF.

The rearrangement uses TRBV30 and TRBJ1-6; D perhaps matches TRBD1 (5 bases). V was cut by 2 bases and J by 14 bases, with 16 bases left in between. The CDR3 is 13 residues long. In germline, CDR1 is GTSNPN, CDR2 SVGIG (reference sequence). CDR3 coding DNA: TGTGCCTGGAGTCCCGGCCTGGGGGTCACCCTCCACTTT. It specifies CAWSPGLGVTLHF.

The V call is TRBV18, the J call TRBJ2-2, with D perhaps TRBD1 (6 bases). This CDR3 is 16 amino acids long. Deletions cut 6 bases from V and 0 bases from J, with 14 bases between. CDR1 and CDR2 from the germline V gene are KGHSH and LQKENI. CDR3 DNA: TGTGCCAGCTCGCTCCGGGACACTGCGAACACCGGGGAGCTGTTTTTT. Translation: CASSLRDTANTGELFF.

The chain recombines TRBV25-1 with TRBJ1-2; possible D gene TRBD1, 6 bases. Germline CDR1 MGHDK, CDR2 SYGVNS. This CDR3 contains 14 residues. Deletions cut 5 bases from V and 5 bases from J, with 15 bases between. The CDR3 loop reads CASSYPGEKYGYTF. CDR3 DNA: TGTGCCAGCAGTTATCCAGGGGAAAAGTATGGCTACACCTTC.